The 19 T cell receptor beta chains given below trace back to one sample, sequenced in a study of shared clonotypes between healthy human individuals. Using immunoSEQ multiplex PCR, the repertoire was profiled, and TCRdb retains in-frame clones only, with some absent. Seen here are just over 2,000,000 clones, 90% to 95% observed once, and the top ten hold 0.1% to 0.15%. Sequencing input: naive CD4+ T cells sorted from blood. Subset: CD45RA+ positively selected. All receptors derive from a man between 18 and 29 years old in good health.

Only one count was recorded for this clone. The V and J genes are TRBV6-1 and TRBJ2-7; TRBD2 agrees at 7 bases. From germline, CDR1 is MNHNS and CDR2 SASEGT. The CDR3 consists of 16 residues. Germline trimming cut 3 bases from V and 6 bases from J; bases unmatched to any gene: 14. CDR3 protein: CASSEGGRLAASEQYF. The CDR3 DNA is TGTGCCAGCAGTGAGGGAGGTCGGCTAGCGGCCTCCGAGCAGTACTTC.

The CDR3 coding sequence is TGTGCCAGCAGCCCGACGCAAGGCCTAGGGGGGGAGACCCAGTACTTC. As protein: CASSPTQGLGGETQYF. The chain combines TRBV5-4 with TRBJ2-5; D is possibly TRBD1 or TRBD2 (6 bases each). Germline V gene sequence: CDR1 SGHNT, CDR2 YYREEE (reference sequence). The CDR3 runs to 16 residues. Trimming shortened V by 4 bases and J by 5 bases, and 21 bases separated the two germline ends.

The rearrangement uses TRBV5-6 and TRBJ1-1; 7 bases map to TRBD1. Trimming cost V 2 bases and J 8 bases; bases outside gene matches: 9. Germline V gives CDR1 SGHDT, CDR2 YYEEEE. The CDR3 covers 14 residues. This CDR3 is CASSLLTGDYEAFF. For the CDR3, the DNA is TGTGCCAGCAGCTTACTCACAGGGGATTACGAAGCTTTCTTT.

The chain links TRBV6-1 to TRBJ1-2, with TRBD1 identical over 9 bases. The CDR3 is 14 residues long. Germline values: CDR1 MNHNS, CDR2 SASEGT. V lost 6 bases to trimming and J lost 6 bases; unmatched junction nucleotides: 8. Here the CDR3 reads CASSSGTGPHGYTF. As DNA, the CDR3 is TGTGCCAGCAGCTCCGGGACAGGGCCCCATGGCTACACCTTC.

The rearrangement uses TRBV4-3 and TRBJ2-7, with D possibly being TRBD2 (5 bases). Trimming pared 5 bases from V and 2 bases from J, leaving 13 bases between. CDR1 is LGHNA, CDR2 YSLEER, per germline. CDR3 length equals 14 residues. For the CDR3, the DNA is TGCGCCAGCAGCTCACAGACGGGGACCTACGAGCAGTACTTC. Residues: CASSSQTGTYEQYF.

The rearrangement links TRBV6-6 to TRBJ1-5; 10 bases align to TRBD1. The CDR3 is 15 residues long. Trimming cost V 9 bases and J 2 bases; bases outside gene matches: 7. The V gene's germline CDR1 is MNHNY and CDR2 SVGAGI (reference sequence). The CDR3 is CASIRDRGGNQPQHF. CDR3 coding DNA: TGTGCCAGTATCCGGGACAGGGGCGGCAATCAGCCCCAGCATTTT.

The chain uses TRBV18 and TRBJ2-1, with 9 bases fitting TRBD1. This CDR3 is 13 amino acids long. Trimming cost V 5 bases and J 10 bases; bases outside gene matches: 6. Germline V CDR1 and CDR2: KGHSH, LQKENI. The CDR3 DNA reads TGTGCCAGCTCAGCCGGACAGGGGCACGAGCAGTTCTTC. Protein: CASSAGQGHEQFF.

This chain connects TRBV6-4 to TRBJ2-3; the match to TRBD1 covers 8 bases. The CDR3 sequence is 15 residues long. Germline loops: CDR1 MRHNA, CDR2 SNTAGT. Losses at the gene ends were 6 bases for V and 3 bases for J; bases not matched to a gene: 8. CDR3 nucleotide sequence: TGTGCCAGCAGCAGACAGGGGATCACGACAGATACGCAGTATTTT. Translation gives CASSRQGITTDTQYF.

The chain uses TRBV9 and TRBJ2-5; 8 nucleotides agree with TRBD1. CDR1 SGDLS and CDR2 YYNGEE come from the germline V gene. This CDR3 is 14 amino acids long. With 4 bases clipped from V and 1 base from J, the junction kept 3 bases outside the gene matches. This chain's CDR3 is CASSPGQAQETQYF. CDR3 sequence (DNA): TGTGCCAGCAGCCCGGGACAGGCCCAAGAGACCCAGTACTTC.

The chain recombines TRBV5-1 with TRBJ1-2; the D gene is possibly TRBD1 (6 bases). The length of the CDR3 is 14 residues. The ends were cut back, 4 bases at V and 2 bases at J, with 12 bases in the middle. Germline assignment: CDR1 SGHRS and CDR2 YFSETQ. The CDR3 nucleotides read TGCGCCAGCAGCGCCTTAACAGGGAACTATGGCTACACCTTC. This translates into CASSALTGNYGYTF. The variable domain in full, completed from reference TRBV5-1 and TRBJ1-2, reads KAGVTQTPRYLIKTRGQQVTLSCSPISGHRSVSWYQQTPGQGLQFLFEYFSETQRNKGNFPGRFSGRQFSNSRSEMNVSTLELGDSALYLCASSALTGNYGYTFGSGTRLTVV.

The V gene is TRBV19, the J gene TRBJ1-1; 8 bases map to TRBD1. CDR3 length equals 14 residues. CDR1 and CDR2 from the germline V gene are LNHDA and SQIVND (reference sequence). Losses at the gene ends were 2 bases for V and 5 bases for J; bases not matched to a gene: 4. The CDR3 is CASSITRGRTEAFF. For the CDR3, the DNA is TGTGCCAGTAGTATAACCAGGGGGCGAACTGAAGCTTTCTTT.

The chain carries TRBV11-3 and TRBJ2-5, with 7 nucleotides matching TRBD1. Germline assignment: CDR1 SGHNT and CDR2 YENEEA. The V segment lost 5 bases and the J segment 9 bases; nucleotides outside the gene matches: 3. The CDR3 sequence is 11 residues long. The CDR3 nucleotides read TGTGCCAGCAGCCCGGACAGGTCCCAGTACTTC. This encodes CASSPDRSQYF.

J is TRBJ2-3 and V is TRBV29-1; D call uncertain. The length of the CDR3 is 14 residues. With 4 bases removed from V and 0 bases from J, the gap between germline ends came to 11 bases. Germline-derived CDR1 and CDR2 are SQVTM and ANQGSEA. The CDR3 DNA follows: TGCAGCGTTGGCAGAACAACTAGCACAGATACGCAGTATTTT. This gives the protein CSVGRTTSTDTQYF.

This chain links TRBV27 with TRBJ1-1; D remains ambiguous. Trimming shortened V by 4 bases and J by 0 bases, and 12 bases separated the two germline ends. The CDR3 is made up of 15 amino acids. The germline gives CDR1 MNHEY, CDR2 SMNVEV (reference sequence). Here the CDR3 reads CASSSGTRLNTEAFF. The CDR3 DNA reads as TGTGCCAGCAGTTCAGGAACGAGACTGAACACTGAAGCTTTCTTT.

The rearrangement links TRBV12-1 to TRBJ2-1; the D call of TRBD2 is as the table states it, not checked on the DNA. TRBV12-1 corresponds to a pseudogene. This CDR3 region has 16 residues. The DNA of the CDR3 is TGTGCCAGCAGCCAGTCGGCTAGCGGGAAACTGGATGAGCAGTTCTTC. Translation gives CASSQSASGKLDEQFF.

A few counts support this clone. DNA of the CDR3: TGTGCCAGCAGACAGGGGGTAAATCAGCCCCAGCATTTT. Protein sequence: CASRQGVNQPQHF. V is TRBV28 and J is TRBJ1-5; TRBD1 agrees at 8 bases. Looked up from germline, CDR1 is MDHEN and CDR2 is SYDVKM. The CDR3 loop spans 13 amino acids. Trimming at V came to 6 bases and at J to 4 bases, leaving 2 bases not matched to a gene.

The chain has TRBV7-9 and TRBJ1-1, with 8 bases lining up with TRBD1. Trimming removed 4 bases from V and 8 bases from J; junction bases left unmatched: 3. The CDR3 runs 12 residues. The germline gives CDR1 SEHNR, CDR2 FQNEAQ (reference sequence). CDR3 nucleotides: TGTGCCAGCAGCTCCGGACAGGGAGAAGCTTTCTTT. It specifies CASSSGQGEAFF.

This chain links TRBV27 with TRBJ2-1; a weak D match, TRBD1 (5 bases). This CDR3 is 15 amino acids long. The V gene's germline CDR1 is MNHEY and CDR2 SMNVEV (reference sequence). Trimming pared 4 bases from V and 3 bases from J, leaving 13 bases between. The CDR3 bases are TGTGCCAGCAGTTGGGGCCCCACCAGCTACAATGAGCAGTTCTTC. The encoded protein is CASSWGPTSYNEQFF.

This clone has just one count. The CDR3 DNA reads as TGCAGCGTTGCCAGGTCGGGTGAAGCTTTCTTT. This sequence encodes CSVARSGEAFF. V and J are TRBV29-1 and TRBJ1-1; no reliable D call. The CDR3 sequence is 11 residues long. CDR1 SQVTM and CDR2 ANQGSEA come from the germline V gene. The V end lost 4 bases, the J end lost 7 bases, and 10 bases lay between the germline ends.